These 28 T cell receptor beta chains were all obtained from the same sample, sequenced in a study of OX40 agonist ivuxolimab in advanced cancers. Assay used: immunoSEQ multiplex PCR; TCRdb lists only in-frame clones, some missing. The sample records 35,000 or so clones, approximately 78% being singletons. This material consisted of CD4+ or CD8+ T cells sorted from blood, taken in a trial of the OX40 agonist ivuxolimab. Receptors were obtained from an adult with an advanced solid tumor such as melanoma, head and neck, liver or kidney cancer.

The chain combines TRBV5-4 with TRBJ2-3, with D perhaps matching TRBD2 (5 bases). The CDR3 covers 13 residues. The germline V gene encodes CDR1 SGHNT and CDR2 YYREEE (reference sequence). Trimming pared 10 bases from V and 0 bases from J, leaving 12 bases between. This chain's CDR3 is CAGLERSTDTQYF. The CDR3 DNA follows: TGTGCCGGCCTGGAGCGGAGCACAGATACGCAGTATTTT.

For the CDR3, the DNA is TGTGCCACCAGCCGTAACAGGAACACCGGGGAGCTGTTTTTT. Its protein product is CATSRNRNTGELFF. The rearrangement joins TRBV15 to TRBJ2-2; D call uncertain. The germline V gene encodes CDR1 LNHNV and CDR2 YYDKDF (reference sequence). The CDR3 runs 14 residues. Trimming took off 5 bases at V and 1 base at J, with 8 bases between the two ends.

V and J are TRBV6-5 and TRBJ2-7, with 7 nucleotides matching TRBD1. Germline lookup yields CDR1 MNHEY and CDR2 SVGAGI. The CDR3 loop spans 13 amino acids. The V segment lost 7 bases and the J segment 4 bases; nucleotides outside the gene matches: 7. The CDR3 DNA reads TGTGCCAGCACCGCAGACAGGGATTACGAGCAGTACTTC. Its translation is CASTADRDYEQYF.

The chain joins TRBV5-1 to TRBJ1-2; D perhaps matches TRBD1 (6 bases). Germline V CDR1 and CDR2: SGHRS, YFSETQ. This CDR3 comprises 16 residues. Between the trimmed V and J ends, which lost 4 bases and 4 bases, there was a span of 20 bases. CDR3 region: CASSVTGTSSSYGYTF. The CDR3 DNA is TGCGCCAGCAGCGTAACCGGGACAAGTTCCTCCTATGGCTACACCTTC.

The gene calls are TRBV10-3 and TRBJ2-1; TRBD2 aligns across 10 bases. Germline CDR1 reads ENHRY; CDR2 reads SYGVKD. CDR3 length: 16 residues. The ends lost 2 bases at V and 5 bases at J; junction bases unmatched: 6. In DNA, the CDR3 is TGTGCCATCAGTGAGCCGCGGACTAGCGGAGACAATGAGCAGTTCTTC. It yields the protein CAISEPRTSGDNEQFF.

CDR3 sequence (DNA): TGTGCCTGGGGCGGGTGGGAGACCCAGTACTTC. Encoded protein: CAWGGWETQYF. The rearrangement joins TRBV30 to TRBJ2-5; TRBD2 is a possible D gene (5 bases). V lost 5 bases and J 5 bases, leaving 9 bases between the germline ends. The CDR3 runs 11 residues. Germline CDR1 is GTSNPN and CDR2 is SVGIG (reference sequence).

The chain recombines TRBV6-1 with TRBJ2-5; D may match TRBD1 or TRBD2 (5 bases each). The V gene lost 5 bases and the J gene lost 5 bases, with 18 bases spanning the gap. Germline values: CDR1 MNHNS, CDR2 SASEGT. The CDR3 spans 15 residues. CDR3 nucleotide sequence: TGTGCCAGCAGTCACCGGGTTGCCAGGGAGGAGACCCAGTACTTC. This gives the protein CASSHRVAREETQYF.

The rearrangement uses TRBV21-1 and TRBJ2-7; the listed D gene, TRBD1, was not tested against the DNA. TRBV21-1 constitutes a pseudogene. This CDR3 comprises 15 residues. DNA of the CDR3: TGTGCCAGCAGCAAGGTAACAGGAACGTCCTACGAGCAGTACTTC. As protein: CASSKVTGTSYEQYF.

The rearrangement uses TRBV6-4 and TRBJ2-5; D not resolved. CDR1 and CDR2 (germline): MRHNA, SNTAGT. The CDR3 contains 12 residues. V was clipped by 5 bases and J by 2 bases, with 6 bases between them. CDR3 residues: CASSRPQETQYF. In DNA, the CDR3 is TGTGCCAGCAGTAGACCACAAGAGACCCAGTACTTC.

The chain recombines TRBV2 with TRBJ1-2; 9 bases match TRBD1. Germline CDR1 is SNHLY and CDR2 is FYNNEI. The junction had 0 bases not matched to a gene; V was cut back by 6 bases and J by 4 bases. The length of the CDR3 is 12 residues. CDR3 region: CASRQGAYGYTF. The CDR3 coding sequence is TGTGCCAGCAGACAGGGGGCCTATGGCTACACCTTC. Full variable domain (missing parts from reference TRBV2 and TRBJ1-2): EPEVTQTPSHQVTQMGQEVILRCVPISNHLYFYWYRQILGQKVEFLVSFYNNEISEKSEIFDDQFSVERPDGSNFTLKIRSTKLEDSAMYFCASRQGAYGYTFGSGTRLTVV.

The chain is built from TRBV29-1 and TRBJ2-1, with 13 bases lining up with TRBD2. The junction had 8 bases not matched to a gene; V was cut back by 3 bases and J by 0 bases. Germline-derived CDR1 and CDR2 are SQVTM and ANQGSEA. This CDR3 region has 18 residues. The CDR3 sequence is CSVEGRLAGGRSYNEQFF. The CDR3 coding sequence is TGCAGCGTTGAGGGAAGACTAGCGGGAGGACGCTCCTACAATGAGCAGTTCTTC.

The chain has TRBV11-2 and TRBJ1-1; D is unclear. V was clipped by 11 bases and J by 0 bases, with 19 bases between them. From germline, CDR1 is SGHAT and CDR2 FQNNGV. CDR3 length: 15 amino acids. The CDR3 coding sequence is TGTGCCGACTCGGTTATAGACGGAATGAACACTGAAGCTTTCTTT. It codes for CADSVIDGMNTEAFF.

This chain joins TRBV6-5 and TRBJ2-2; tentative D call: TRBD2 (6 bases). The CDR3 has 15 residues. CDR1 and CDR2 from the germline V gene are MNHEY and SVGAGI. Trimming removed 2 bases from V and 4 bases from J, with 11 bases in between. The CDR3 loop is CASSYGGLSTGELFF. Written as DNA, the CDR3 is TGTGCCAGCAGTTACGGGGGACTGAGCACCGGGGAGCTGTTTTTT.

This chain connects TRBV12-5 to TRBJ2-1, with 9 bases lining up with TRBD2. The germline CDR1 and CDR2 sequences are LGHNT and FRNRAP. V lost 3 bases and J lost 0; bases outside the gene matches: 18. The CDR3 spans 21 residues. The CDR3 DNA sequence: TGTGCTAGTGGTTTCCCAGCCGAAGCGGGGGGCCATCATAGCTCCTACAATGAGCAGTTCTTC. This encodes CASGFPAEAGGHHSSYNEQFF.

The rearrangement links TRBV7-9 to TRBJ2-3; 9 nucleotides align to TRBD1. The trim removed 5 bases at V and 5 bases at J, leaving 8 bases unmatched. CDR3 length: 15 amino acids. CDR1 is SEHNR, CDR2 FQNEAQ, per germline (reference sequence). CDR3 region: CASSPGQGPGDTQYF. Written as DNA, the CDR3 is TGTGCCAGCAGCCCCGGACAGGGGCCAGGAGATACGCAGTATTTT.

This chain connects TRBV2 to TRBJ1-2, with 7 bases lining up with TRBD1. There are 14 residues in the CDR3. Germline V CDR1 and CDR2: SNHLY, FYNNEI. The V segment lost 5 bases and the J segment 8 bases; nucleotides outside the gene matches: 11. For the CDR3, the DNA is TGTGCCAGCAGTTCGGACAGGACGATTAAAGGCTACACCTTC. Translated: CASSSDRTIKGYTF. Full variable domain (remainder filled in from reference TRBV2 and TRBJ1-2): EPEVTQTPSHQVTQMGQEVILRCVPISNHLYFYWYRQILGQKVEFLVSFYNNEISEKSEIFDDQFSVERPDGSNFTLKIRSTKLEDSAMYFCASSSDRTIKGYTFGSGTRLTVV.

In this sample, this clone turned up once. The chain couples TRBV11-2 to TRBJ2-2; D is unclear. CDR1 and CDR2 from the germline V gene are SGHAT and FQNNGV. Deletions cut 3 bases from V and 7 bases from J, with 15 bases between. The CDR3 spans 15 residues. The DNA for the CDR3 is TGTGCCAGCAGCTTTGGGCTAGTCCGTGTCGGGGAGCTGTTTTTT. It translates to CASSFGLVRVGELFF. Full variable domain (rest looked up from reference TRBV11-2 and TRBJ2-2): EAGVAQSPRYKIIEKRQSVAFWCNPISGHATLYWYQQILGQGPKLLIQFQNNGVVDDSQLPKDRFSAERLKGVDSTLKIQPAKLEDSAVYLCASSFGLVRVGELFFGEGSRLTVL.

V usage is TRBV7-9 and J usage is TRBJ1-4, with D maybe TRBD1 (6 bases). This CDR3 has 17 amino acids. V dropped 3 bases and J dropped 3 bases, with 17 bases sitting between them. Germline loops: CDR1 SEHNR, CDR2 FQNEAQ (reference sequence). The CDR3 loop reads CASSLIPIQGPNEKLFF. The CDR3 region has the DNA TGTGCCAGCAGCTTGATACCGATACAGGGTCCTAATGAAAAACTGTTTTTT.

The chain has TRBV25-1 and TRBJ1-6, with TRBD1 as a possible D gene (5 bases). The CDR3 runs 14 residues. The germline V gene has CDR1 MGHDK and CDR2 SYGVNS. V was shortened by 1 base and J by 10 bases, with 11 bases between the two germline ends. CDR3 bases: TGTGCCAGCAGTGAATTCAGGGTCGGGTCACCCCTCCACTTT. Its protein is CASSEFRVGSPLHF.

The V gene is TRBV18, the J gene TRBJ2-1, with 9 bases identical to TRBD2. Germline CDR1 is KGHSH and CDR2 is LQKENI. After removal of 3 bases from V and 4 bases from J, the junction contained 7 bases not matched to a gene. The CDR3 covers 16 residues. CDR3 DNA: TGTGCCAGCTCACCCCCGGTAGCGGGGGTGTACAATGAGCAGTTCTTC. Translating it yields CASSPPVAGVYNEQFF.

The chain recombines TRBV10-3 with TRBJ1-2; D call uncertain. The CDR3 covers 14 residues. Germline V gives CDR1 ENHRY, CDR2 SYGVKD. Trimming stripped 2 bases from V and 4 bases from J, with 11 bases between. The CDR3: CAISEPTYPYGYTF. CDR3 in DNA: TGTGCCATCAGTGAGCCGACGTATCCCTATGGCTACACCTTC.

The chain recombines TRBV4-1 with TRBJ1-2; 9 bases are a match to TRBD1. This CDR3 has 17 amino acids. The V gene's germline CDR1 is MGHRA and CDR2 YSYEKL. Unmatched junction bases numbered 17, after V lost 4 bases and J lost 8 bases. CDR3 region: CASSPPRLPGTGRGYTF. In nucleotides, the CDR3 is TGCGCCAGCAGCCCACCGAGATTACCCGGGACAGGGCGAGGCTACACCTTC.

The chain combines TRBV19 with TRBJ2-5, with 7 bases aligning to TRBD2. V lost 7 bases and J lost 1; bases outside the gene matches: 3. The CDR3 is made up of 13 amino acids. Germline CDR1 and CDR2: LNHDA and SQIVND (reference sequence). CDR3 sequence (DNA): TGTGCCAGTATGGGACTAAGCCAAGAGACCCAGTACTTC. Amino acid sequence: CASMGLSQETQYF.

This clone was seen once. This chain uses TRBV18 with TRBJ2-1; D not certain. V was clipped by 3 bases and J by 11 bases, with 20 bases between them. Germline assignment: CDR1 KGHSH and CDR2 LQKENI. The CDR3 covers 15 residues. CDR3 amino acids: CASSPEGVGLGQQFF. In DNA form, the CDR3 reads TGTGCCAGCTCACCCGAAGGCGTCGGGCTTGGCCAGCAGTTCTTC.

The chain couples TRBV6-6 to TRBJ2-2; 7 bases are a match to TRBD1. Germline lookup yields CDR1 MNHNY and CDR2 SVGAGI (reference sequence). The CDR3 extends over 14 amino acids. The junction had 4 bases not matched to a gene; V was cut back by 5 bases and J by 4 bases. Here the CDR3 reads CASSRTGTTGELFF. The DNA for the CDR3 is TGTGCCAGCAGTCGGACAGGTACCACCGGGGAGCTGTTTTTT.

The chain has TRBV28 and TRBJ1-1; 7 bases map to TRBD1. The CDR3 loop spans 17 amino acids. CDR1 and CDR2 from the germline V gene are MDHEN and SYDVKM. V was pared by 2 bases and J by 1 base, with 10 bases of the junction left unmatched. The CDR3 reads CASSLPRQGVRNTEAFF. The CDR3 DNA follows: TGTGCCAGCAGTTTACCTCGGCAGGGGGTTAGGAACACTGAAGCTTTCTTT.

This chain links TRBV7-8 with TRBJ2-6; maybe TRBD2 (6 bases). Germline lookup yields CDR1 SGHVS and CDR2 FQNEAQ. There are 16 residues in the CDR3. The V gene lost 8 bases and the J gene lost 1 base, with 15 bases spanning the gap. The CDR3 nucleotides read TGTGCCAGCCCTGAGCGGGCGCCATCTGGGGCCAACGTCCTGACTTTC. The encoded protein is CASPERAPSGANVLTF.

The gene calls are TRBV9 and TRBJ2-5; 8 bases map to TRBD2. The CDR3 runs 15 residues. Germline CDR1 and CDR2: SGDLS and YYNGEE. With V trimmed by 4 bases and J by 5 bases, 10 bases remained unmatched. This CDR3 reads CASSPGGWGSETQYF. The CDR3 DNA sequence: TGTGCCAGCAGCCCGGGGGGGTGGGGGTCGGAGACCCAGTACTTC.